The TCR beta chain under discussion was sequenced for a study of blood T cell repertoires in COVID-19 (dated by TCRdb to the early 2020s). For the wider study: Samples covering the acute and convalescent phases of COVID-19 were provided by collaborators in the United States, Italy and Spain. The material from the prospective study consisted of cDNA or gDNA derived from T cells, B-cell-depleted T cells, or PBMCs. The dataset comprised deeply sampled blood TCRbeta repertoires from subjects exposed to, actively infected with, or recovered from COVID-19. The repertoires were released in a freely available public database intended as a resource for research on the immune response to SARS-CoV-2. The samples were drawn from two sources: the first 160 participants of the ongoing ImmuneRACE study, and 950 to 1,500 subjects contributed by 6 global collaborators. Nearly every sample came with metadata listing a de-identified subject ID, COVID-19 status, age in years and sex. Where available, HLA class I and class II types were obtained from metadata supplied by the sample provider rather than from assay-based typing.

To note about this clone: Which antigen it targets is not known. One base away there is no much larger clone; base qualities are not given.

TCRbeta CDR3 regions were amplified from genomic DNA by means of the immunoSEQ Assay, a bias-controlled multiplex PCR. Processing in the source paper ran as follows. Within the assay, amplification of reference gene primers was used to estimate how many nucleated cells each sample contained. To quantify the absolute abundance of each unique TCRbeta CDR3 rearrangement, sequence reads were collapsed and filtered. For each sample, productive Simpson clonality was calculated as the square root of Simpson's diversity index across productive rearrangements. TCRdb stores this immuneACCESS table with in-frame sequences only. Part of the clones is absent; in the studies checked, under half of the shortfall reflects unresolved V genes, and no reason is known for the rest. The D gene and trimming were derived from the DNA, and the V and J assignments and clone size from that table. Within this sample are 200,000 to 250,000 clones, with over 75% of them counted one time only. The top ten clones comprise around 13% of the sample.

Each collaborating institution followed its own protocols to collect whole blood in K2EDTA tubes. For TCRbeta analysis, collaborators shipped samples as frozen whole blood, isolated PBMCs, or DNA extracted from either of those sample types. The research as a whole found: Clinical and demographic metadata were provided uncurated, with the amount varying by source and participant.

CDR1 and CDR2 are drawn from the germline V gene: SGHTA, FQGTGA. The CDR3 runs 15 amino acids, cysteine and phenylalanine included. Only the CDR3 part of the read is kept: 45 bases, read in frame from the first base. V and J are trimmed by 5 bases and 11 bases, and the gene matches miss 8 bases of the junction. The sample consisted of peripheral blood. The receptor was derived from a human donor in a cohort sampled during active COVID-19. The receptor chain draws on TRBV7-3 and TRBJ2-1; the junction holds 14 bases that match TRBD2. The CDR3 reads CASSLGTSGGVKQFF. The nucleotide sequence is given as TGTGCCAGCAGCCTTGGGACTAGCGGGGGAGTAAAGCAGTTCTTC.